Below are 32 T cell receptor beta chains sequenced from a single sample in a study of blood T cell repertoires in COVID-19. Produced via immunoSEQ multiplex PCR; TCRdb's table is partial and in-frame only. The sample has approximately 250,000 clones, 80% to 90% seen once. The sequenced sample was peripheral blood. The receptors were gathered from a man aged 40-49 years with acute or convalescent COVID-19.

The rearrangement links TRBV5-4 to TRBJ2-2; TRBD1 matches 7 bases. V shed 4 bases, J shed 2 bases, and the junction held 14 bases outside the gene matches. Germline V gene lookup returns CDR1 SGHNT and CDR2 YYREEE (reference sequence). The CDR3 covers 18 residues. The DNA for the CDR3 is TGTGCCAGCAGCCCCCGACAGGGCGTGCGGACCAACACCGGGGAGCTGTTTTTT. Residues: CASSPRQGVRTNTGELFF.

This clone was recorded only once. The chain carries TRBV2 and TRBJ1-2, with 10 bases fitting TRBD1. Losses at the gene ends were 4 bases for V and 2 bases for J; bases not matched to a gene: 4. Germline V gene data show CDR1 as SNHLY and CDR2 as FYNNEI. The CDR3 sequence is 15 residues long. CDR3 region: CASSADRGANYGYTF. As DNA, the CDR3 is TGTGCCAGCAGTGCGGACAGGGGGGCAAACTATGGCTACACCTTC. The full variable domain, completed using reference TRBV2 and TRBJ1-2, is EPEVTQTPSHQVTQMGQEVILRCVPISNHLYFYWYRQILGQKVEFLVSFYNNEISEKSEIFDDQFSVERPDGSNFTLKIRSTKLEDSAMYFCASSADRGANYGYTFGSGTRLTVV.

The genes are TRBV4-3 and TRBJ1-4; D gene ambiguous. V was clipped by 1 base and J by 0 bases, with 9 bases between them. In germline, CDR1 is LGHNA, CDR2 YSLEER. The CDR3 runs 16 residues. CDR3 sequence reads: CASSQVFPATNEKLFF. CDR3 bases: TGCGCCAGCAGCCAAGTATTCCCTGCAACTAATGAAAAACTGTTTTTT.

The V gene is TRBV5-1, the J gene TRBJ2-3, with TRBD2 identical over 12 bases. CDR1 is SGHRS and CDR2 is YFSETQ in the germline V gene. V lost 2 bases, J lost 6 bases, and 1 base stayed unmatched. This CDR3 is 14 amino acids long. DNA of the CDR3: TGCGCCAGCAGCTTCACTAGCGGGGGGGATACGCAGTATTTT. Translated, it gives CASSFTSGGDTQYF.

The chain combines TRBV19 with TRBJ2-1; D perhaps matches TRBD1 (6 bases). Germline V lookup: CDR1 LNHDA, CDR2 SQIVND (reference sequence). V dropped 4 bases and J dropped 0 bases, with 13 bases sitting between them. The CDR3 has 16 amino acids. The CDR3, as DNA: TGTGCCAGTAGTACCCAGGGGCTCCTCTCCTACAATGAGCAGTTCTTC. Its protein is CASSTQGLLSYNEQFF.

This clone was counted only a few times. This chain uses TRBV11-2 with TRBJ2-5; no clear D. Germline-derived CDR1 and CDR2 are SGHAT and FQNNGV. Deletions cut 5 bases from V and 2 bases from J, with 15 bases between. This CDR3 is 15 amino acids long. The DNA for the CDR3 is TGTGCCAGCAGCCCCCCAGTAAGGAGTCAAGAGACCCAGTACTTC. It translates to CASSPPVRSQETQYF.

The CDR3 protein is CASSYAGGRTYGYTF. The CDR3 DNA sequence: TGTGCCAGCAGCTACGCCGGGGGGCGCACTTATGGCTACACCTTC. The V and J genes are TRBV5-6 and TRBJ1-2, with D perhaps matching TRBD1 (6 bases). With 3 bases removed from V and 5 bases from J, the gap between germline ends came to 17 bases. This CDR3 contains 15 residues. Per germline, CDR1 SGHDT and CDR2 YYEEEE.

CDR3 bases: TGTGCCAGCAGCCCGCGCGGGACGGTGCGTGGTACCCAGCATTTT. Its protein product is CASSPRGTVRGTQHF. The rearrangement joins TRBV28 to TRBJ1-5; D is possibly TRBD1 (5 bases). Germline CDR1 and CDR2: MDHEN and SYDVKM. V was shortened by 6 bases and J by 11 bases, with 23 bases between the two germline ends. This CDR3 has 15 amino acids.

The rearrangement links TRBV9 to TRBJ1-6; no firm D call. V was clipped by 4 bases and J by 7 bases, with 15 bases between them. Germline loops: CDR1 SGDLS, CDR2 YYNGEE. This CDR3 spans 15 amino acids. CDR3 in DNA: TGTGCCAGCAGCCCCGGGCCTTGGGAGAATTCACCCCTCCACTTT. It translates to CASSPGPWENSPLHF.

This chain uses TRBV7-9 with TRBJ1-1; 9 nucleotides match TRBD1. V lost 11 bases to trimming and J lost 6 bases; unmatched junction nucleotides: 10. This CDR3 comprises 13 residues. Germline V gene data show CDR1 as SEHNR and CDR2 as FQNEAQ (reference sequence). The CDR3 spells CACRDRDNAEAFF. The CDR3 bases are TGTGCCTGCCGGGACAGGGACAACGCTGAAGCTTTCTTT.

In this sample, this clone turned up a few times. J is TRBJ1-6 and V is TRBV7-8; D perhaps matches TRBD1 (6 bases). Germline V CDR1 and CDR2: SGHVS, FQNEAQ. The V and J ends lost 5 bases and 8 bases respectively, with 16 bases between them. This CDR3 spans 15 amino acids. DNA of the CDR3: TGTGCCAGCAGCCCATGGGGGGGCGGAGATTCACCCCTCCACTTT. It specifies CASSPWGGGDSPLHF. The full variable domain, rest sourced from reference TRBV7-8 and TRBJ1-6, is GAGVSQSPRYKVAKRGQDVALRCDPISGHVSLFWYQQALGQGPEFLTYFQNEAQLDKSGLPSDRFFAERPEGSVSTLKIQRTQQEDSAVYLCASSPWGGGDSPLHFGNGTRLTVT.

This clone was recorded a few times. The V and J genes are TRBV6-4 and TRBJ1-2; 10 bases align to TRBD1. This CDR3 region has 15 residues. V shed 6 bases, J shed 3 bases, and the junction held 7 bases outside the gene matches. Germline CDR1 MRHNA, CDR2 SNTAGT. CDR3 sequence reads: CASRQGTGDHYGYTF. The CDR3 DNA reads as TGTGCCAGCAGGCAGGGGACAGGGGACCACTATGGCTACACCTTC.

The rearrangement joins TRBV15 to TRBJ2-7, with D tentatively TRBD2 (6 bases). This CDR3 contains 14 residues. V dropped 3 bases and J dropped 5 bases, with 14 bases sitting between them. From germline, CDR1 is LNHNV and CDR2 YYDKDF (reference sequence). CDR3 bases: TGTGCCACCAGCAGGGGACTGCCTCCGGACGAGCAGTACTTC. Translated: CATSRGLPPDEQYF.

The genes are TRBV19 and TRBJ1-1; TRBD1 is a possible D gene (5 bases). CDR1 and CDR2 (germline): LNHDA, SQIVND (reference sequence). The V and J ends lost 0 bases and 6 bases respectively, with 14 bases between them. The length of the CDR3 is 15 residues. CDR3 nucleotides: TGTGCCAGTAGTATAGAAGAGGGCTGGGGGGCTGAAGCTTTCTTT. This encodes CASSIEEGWGAEAFF. The entire variable domain, with the rest obtained from reference TRBV19 and TRBJ1-1, is as follows: DGGITQSPKYLFRKEGQNVTLSCEQNLNHDAMYWYRQDPGQGLRLIYYSQIVNDFQKGDIAEGYSVSREKKESFPLTVTSAQKNPTAFYLCASSIEEGWGAEAFFGQGTRLTVV.

This chain uses TRBV11-2 with TRBJ2-7; a weak D match, TRBD1 (6 bases). The ends were cut back, 8 bases at V and 6 bases at J, with 20 bases in the middle. Germline-derived CDR1 and CDR2 are SGHAT and FQNNGV. The CDR3 runs 14 residues. Here the CDR3 reads CASSQTGRSAEQYF. CDR3 bases: TGTGCCAGCTCACAAACAGGGAGATCCGCCGAGCAGTACTTC. The full variable domain, in which reference TRBV11-2 and TRBJ2-7 provide the parts outside the CDR3, is EAGVAQSPRYKIIEKRQSVAFWCNPISGHATLYWYQQILGQGPKLLIQFQNNGVVDDSQLPKDRFSAERLKGVDSTLKIQPAKLEDSAVYLCASSQTGRSAEQYFGPGTRLTVT.

This chain connects TRBV7-9 to TRBJ2-3; D remains ambiguous. CDR3 length: 14 residues. Germline V gives CDR1 SEHNR, CDR2 FQNEAQ (reference sequence). V lost 1 base, J lost 1 base, and 6 bases lay in between. The chain's CDR3 is CASSLGRGTDTQYF. CDR3 in DNA: TGTGCCAGCAGCTTAGGCCGGGGCACAGATACGCAGTATTTT.

This clone is a singleton in its sample. The chain combines TRBV2 with TRBJ1-5, with D maybe TRBD1 (5 bases). The CDR3 runs 14 residues. Germline assignment: CDR1 SNHLY and CDR2 FYNNEI. Trimming removed 6 bases from V and 7 bases from J, with 16 bases in between. The CDR3 DNA reads as TGTGCCAGCAGCTCGACCGAGGAGGGGCAGCCCCAGCATTTT. Amino acid sequence: CASSSTEEGQPQHF.

This clone was observed once. This chain connects TRBV5-1 to TRBJ2-7; 9 nucleotides agree with TRBD1. The CDR3 has 16 residues. The ends lost 0 bases at V and 3 bases at J; junction bases unmatched: 7. Per the germline V gene, CDR1 is SGHRS and CDR2 is YFSETQ. This chain's CDR3 is CASSLDSTGQGYEQYF. As DNA, the CDR3 is TGCGCCAGCAGCTTGGACTCCACGGGACAGGGCTACGAGCAGTACTTC.

V is TRBV2 and J is TRBJ2-1, with TRBD2 identical over 10 bases. After removal of 4 bases from V and 9 bases from J, the junction contained 9 bases not matched to a gene. Germline values: CDR1 SNHLY, CDR2 FYNNEI. This CDR3 is built from 15 residues. CDR3 sequence reads: CASSGLGLALTEQFF. CDR3 nucleotide sequence: TGTGCCAGCAGTGGCCTGGGACTAGCGTTAACTGAGCAGTTCTTC.

V and J are TRBV7-9 and TRBJ1-4; 7 positions match TRBD1. V dropped 5 bases and J dropped 2; count of bases not matched to a gene: 5. The CDR3 covers 15 residues. Per the germline V gene, CDR1 is SEHNR and CDR2 is FQNEAQ (reference sequence). The CDR3 DNA follows: TGTGCCAGCAGCCACTTGGGACAGACTAATGAAAAACTGTTTTTT. It codes for CASSHLGQTNEKLFF.

The gene calls are TRBV2 and TRBJ2-1; 11 positions match TRBD2. Germline V gene sequence: CDR1 SNHLY, CDR2 FYNNEI. The CDR3 totals 15 residues. Germline trimming cut 5 bases from V and 3 bases from J; bases unmatched to any gene: 3. CDR3 nucleotides: TGTGCCAGCAGTCCGGGACTAGCGGTCTACAATGAGCAGTTCTTC. Protein sequence: CASSPGLAVYNEQFF.

The chain links TRBV4-3 to TRBJ1-1; D may be TRBD1 (5 bases). V was cut by 0 bases and J by 8 bases, with 7 bases left in between. CDR1 is LGHNA, CDR2 YSLEER, per germline. The CDR3 consists of 12 residues. DNA of the CDR3: TGCGCCAGCAGCCAAGAAGGGGCAGAAGCTTTCTTT. Translating gives CASSQEGAEAFF.

The CDR3: CATSDERQGVSGELFF. The CDR3 DNA is TGTGCCACCAGTGATGAGCGACAGGGTGTAAGCGGGGAGCTGTTTTTT. The chain is built from TRBV24-1 and TRBJ2-2; 7 bases are a match to TRBD1. J gave up 7 bases and V 3 bases, and 10 bases lay outside the gene matches. The CDR3 spans 16 residues. Germline V gene sequence: CDR1 KGHDR, CDR2 SFDVKD.

The sample holds one count of this clone. V usage is TRBV2 and J usage is TRBJ2-3, with TRBD2 identical over 12 bases. The CDR3 loop spans 15 amino acids. Per germline, CDR1 SNHLY and CDR2 FYNNEI. The ends lost 3 bases at V and 8 bases at J; junction bases unmatched: 6. CDR3 bases: TGTGCCAGCAGTGACTTACTAGCGGGGGGCGGTACGCAGTATTTT. This encodes CASSDLLAGGGTQYF.

The chain carries TRBV19 and TRBJ1-1, with D possibly TRBD1 on 5 matching bases. CDR1 LNHDA and CDR2 SQIVND come from the germline V gene (reference sequence). V was pared by 8 bases and J by 0 bases, with 13 bases between. CDR3 length: 14 residues. This chain's CDR3 is CASGAPGLNTEAFF. CDR3 bases: TGTGCCAGTGGAGCCCCAGGGTTGAACACTGAAGCTTTCTTT.

CDR3 nucleotides: TGTGCCTGGAGTGGAGCGCTAGCGGGGGGTGGGAACTCCTACAATGAGCAGTTCTTC. It codes for CAWSGALAGGGNSYNEQFF. The chain employs TRBV30 and TRBJ2-1, with 11 bases that match TRBD2. The germline CDR1 and CDR2 sequences are GTSNPN and SVGIG (reference sequence). Losses at the gene ends were 1 base for V and 0 bases for J; bases not matched to a gene: 11. CDR3 length equals 19 residues.

The chain uses TRBV2 and TRBJ1-3, with 8 bases matching TRBD1. Per germline, CDR1 SNHLY and CDR2 FYNNEI. The CDR3 runs 15 residues. V trimming: 6 bases; J trimming: 0 bases; junction bases outside the gene matches: 4. CDR3 coding DNA: TGTGCCAGCAGGGGACAGGTCCCCTCTGGAAACACCATATATTTT. Translation: CASRGQVPSGNTIYF.

This chain joins TRBV5-1 and TRBJ1-1; D remains ambiguous. The CDR3 has 16 residues. Germline CDR1 SGHRS, CDR2 YFSETQ. Trimming removed 2 bases at V and 8 bases at J, with 22 bases between. DNA of the CDR3: TGCGCCAGCAGCTTCGGCGGTACAAGTCGCCCCTCGGAAGCTTTCTTT. Translated: CASSFGGTSRPSEAFF.

The rearrangement uses TRBV7-2 and TRBJ2-6, with TRBD2 as a possible D gene (6 bases). Trimming took 4 bases from V and 0 from J, leaving 13 bases between them. The germline V gene has CDR1 SGHTA and CDR2 FQGNSA. This CDR3 is 17 amino acids long. The DNA for the CDR3 is TGTGCCAGCAGCTGGTCGTCGACTAGCTCTGGGGCCAACGTCCTGACTTTC. Its protein is CASSWSSTSSGANVLTF.

This sequence joins TRBV3-1 (or the pseudogene TRBV3-2) and TRBJ1-2; 7 bases line up with TRBD1. The CDR3 consists of 15 residues. CDR1 is LGHDT, CDR2 YNNKEL, per germline (reference sequence). V was pared by 1 base and J by 5 bases, with 7 bases of the junction left unmatched. CDR3 sequence (DNA): TGTGCCAGCAGCCAAGTACAGGGGAGGTTTTATGGCTACACCTTC. This gives the protein CASSQVQGRFYGYTF.

This clone is a singleton in its sample. The chain employs TRBV5-1 and TRBJ1-2; D ambiguous. Trimming shortened V by 5 bases and J by 2 bases, and 10 bases separated the two germline ends. The CDR3 covers 13 residues. From germline, CDR1 is SGHRS and CDR2 YFSETQ. The CDR3 reads CASSPTGNYGYTF. The CDR3, as DNA: TGCGCCAGCAGTCCTACGGGGAACTATGGCTACACCTTC. The full variable domain, in which reference TRBV5-1 and TRBJ1-2 provide the parts outside the CDR3, is KAGVTQTPRYLIKTRGQQVTLSCSPISGHRSVSWYQQTPGQGLQFLFEYFSETQRNKGNFPGRFSGRQFSNSRSEMNVSTLELGDSALYLCASSPTGNYGYTFGSGTRLTVV.

The J gene is TRBJ1-1, the V gene TRBV4-2; 7 bases fit TRBD1. The CDR3 runs 13 residues. Germline lookup yields CDR1 LGHNA and CDR2 YNFKEQ. J lost 8 bases, V lost 0 bases, and 3 bases had no gene match. CDR3 sequence: CASSQEWDREAFF. DNA for the CDR3: TGTGCCAGCAGCCAAGAGTGGGACAGAGAAGCTTTCTTT.